This T cell receptor (beta chain) comes out of a study of T cell clones after liver transplantation. Study information: Post-transplant blood was tracked for graft-donor-reactive T cell clones identified in a pre-transplant mixed lymphocyte reaction.

Data came from immunoSEQ multiplex PCR; TCRdb stores just in-frame clones and leaves some out. The table shows under 90,000 clones, with roughly 80% occurring only once. Germline-derived CDR1 and CDR2 are SGHRS and YFSETQ. With 0 bases removed from V and 4 bases from J, the gap between germline ends came to 8 bases. The CDR3 is 14 residues long. Study-wide points: Conclusions were preliminary, with small, heterogeneous patient groups.

Turning to this clone: Its antigen is as yet unknown.

The V call is TRBV5-1, the J call TRBJ1-3; D gene ambiguous. This TCR came from a human donor who received a liver transplant. Sample: CD4+ T cells from blood, taken before liver transplant. The CDR3 bases are TGCGCCAGCAGCTTGGTGAGCCCGGGAAACACCATATATTTT. Its translation is CASSLVSPGNTIYF.